The clone carrying this T cell receptor (beta chain) was observed a few times. The trim removed 6 bases at V and 6 bases at J, leaving 5 bases unmatched. Germline V gives CDR1 SGHVS, CDR2 FQNEAQ. CDR3 length: 13 amino acids. This specimen comes from a study of OX40 agonist ivuxolimab in advanced cancers. Study-level background: A male proportion of more than 75% was recorded, with mean age approximately 57 years and range about 20 to 79.

Generated by immunoSEQ multiplex PCR, the TCRdb table keeps only in-frame clones and is missing some. The sample lists under 85,000 clones, around 85% occurring once. The V gene is TRBV7-8, the J gene TRBJ2-1; 7 bases are shared with TRBD1. The material sequenced was CD4+ or CD8+ T cells sorted from blood, taken in a trial of the OX40 agonist ivuxolimab. This clonotype originated in an adult with an advanced solid tumor such as melanoma, head and neck, liver or kidney cancer. The CDR3: CASRPNRGNEQFF. The CDR3 coding sequence is TGTGCCAGCAGGCCAAACAGGGGCAATGAGCAGTTCTTC.